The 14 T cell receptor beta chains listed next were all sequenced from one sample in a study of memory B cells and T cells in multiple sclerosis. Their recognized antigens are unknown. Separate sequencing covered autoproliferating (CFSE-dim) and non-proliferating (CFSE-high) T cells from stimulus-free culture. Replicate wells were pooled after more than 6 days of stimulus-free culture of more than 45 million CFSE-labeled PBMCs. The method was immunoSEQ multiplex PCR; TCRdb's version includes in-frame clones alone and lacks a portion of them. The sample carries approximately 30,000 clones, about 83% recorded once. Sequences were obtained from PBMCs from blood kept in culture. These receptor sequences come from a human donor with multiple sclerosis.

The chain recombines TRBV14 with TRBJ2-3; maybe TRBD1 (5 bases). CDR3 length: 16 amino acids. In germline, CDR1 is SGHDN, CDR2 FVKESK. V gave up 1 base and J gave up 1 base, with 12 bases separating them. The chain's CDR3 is CASSQAQGLGTDTQYF. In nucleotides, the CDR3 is TGTGCCAGCAGCCAAGCTCAGGGTTTAGGCACAGATACGCAGTATTTT.

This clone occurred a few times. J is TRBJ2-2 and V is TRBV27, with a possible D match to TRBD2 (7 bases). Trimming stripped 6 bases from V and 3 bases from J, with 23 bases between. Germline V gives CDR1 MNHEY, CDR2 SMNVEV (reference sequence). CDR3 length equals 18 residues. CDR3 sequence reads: CASSPGWGGARDTGELFF. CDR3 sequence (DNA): TGTGCCAGCAGCCCCGGCTGGGGGGGCGCGAGGGACACCGGGGAGCTGTTTTTT.

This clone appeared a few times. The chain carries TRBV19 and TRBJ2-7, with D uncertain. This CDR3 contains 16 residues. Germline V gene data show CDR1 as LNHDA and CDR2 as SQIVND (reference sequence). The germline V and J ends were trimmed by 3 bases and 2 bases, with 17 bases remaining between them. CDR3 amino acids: CASSMIRLTSPYEQYF. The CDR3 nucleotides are TGTGCCAGTAGTATGATCCGGCTAACCTCCCCCTACGAGCAGTACTTC.

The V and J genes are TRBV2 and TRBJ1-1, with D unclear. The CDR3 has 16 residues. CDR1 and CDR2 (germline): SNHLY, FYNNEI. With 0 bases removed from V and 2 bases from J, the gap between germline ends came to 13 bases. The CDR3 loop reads CASSEAFSWVNTEAFF. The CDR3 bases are TGTGCCAGCAGTGAAGCATTTTCCTGGGTCAACACTGAAGCTTTCTTT.

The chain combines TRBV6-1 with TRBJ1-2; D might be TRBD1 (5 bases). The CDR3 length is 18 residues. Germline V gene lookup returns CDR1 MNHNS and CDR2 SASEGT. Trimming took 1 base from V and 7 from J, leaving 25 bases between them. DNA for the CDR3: TGTGCCAGCAGTGAAGGAGGGGCGTGGTCAGGGTGGGAAGCTGGCTACACCTTC. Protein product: CASSEGGAWSGWEAGYTF.

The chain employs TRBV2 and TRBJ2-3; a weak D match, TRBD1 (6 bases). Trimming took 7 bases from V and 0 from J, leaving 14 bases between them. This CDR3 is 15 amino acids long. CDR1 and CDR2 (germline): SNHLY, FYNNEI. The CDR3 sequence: CASIRGQTSTDTQYF. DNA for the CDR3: TGTGCCAGCATCCGCGGACAGACGAGCACAGATACGCAGTATTTT.

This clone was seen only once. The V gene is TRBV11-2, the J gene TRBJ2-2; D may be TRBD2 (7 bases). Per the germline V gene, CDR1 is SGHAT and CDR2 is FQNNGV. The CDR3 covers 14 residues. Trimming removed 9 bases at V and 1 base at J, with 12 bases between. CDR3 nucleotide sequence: TGTGCCAGTTCGGGGGGCTGGAACACCGGGGAGCTGTTTTTT. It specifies CASSGGWNTGELFF.

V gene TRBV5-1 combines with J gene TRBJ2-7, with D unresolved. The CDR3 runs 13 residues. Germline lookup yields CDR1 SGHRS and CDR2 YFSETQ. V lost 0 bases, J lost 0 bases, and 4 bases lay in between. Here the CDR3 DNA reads TGCGCCAGCAGCTTGGGGATCTCCTACGAGCAGTACTTC. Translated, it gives CASSLGISYEQYF. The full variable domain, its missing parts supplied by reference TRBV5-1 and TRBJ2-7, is KAGVTQTPRYLIKTRGQQVTLSCSPISGHRSVSWYQQTPGQGLQFLFEYFSETQRNKGNFPGRFSGRQFSNSRSEMNVSTLELGDSALYLCASSLGISYEQYFGPGTRLTVT.

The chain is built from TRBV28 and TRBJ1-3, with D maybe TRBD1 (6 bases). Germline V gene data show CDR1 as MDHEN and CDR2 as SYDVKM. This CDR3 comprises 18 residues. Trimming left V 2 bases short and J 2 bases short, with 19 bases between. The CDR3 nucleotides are TGTGCCAGCAGTTTAAGGCCCACTGGCAGGGGCACTGGAAACACCATATATTTT. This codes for CASSLRPTGRGTGNTIYF.

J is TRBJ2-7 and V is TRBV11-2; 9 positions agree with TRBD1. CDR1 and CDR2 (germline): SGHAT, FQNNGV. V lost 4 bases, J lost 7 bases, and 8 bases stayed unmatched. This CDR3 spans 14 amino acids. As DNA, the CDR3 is TGTGCCAGCAGCTCAACCGGGACAGGGTCAGAGCAGTACTTC. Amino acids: CASSSTGTGSEQYF.

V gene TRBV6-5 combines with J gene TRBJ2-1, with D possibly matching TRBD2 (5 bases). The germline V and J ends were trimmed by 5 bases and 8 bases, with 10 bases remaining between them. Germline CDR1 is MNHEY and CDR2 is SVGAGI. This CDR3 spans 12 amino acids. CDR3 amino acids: CASSVGGHEQFF. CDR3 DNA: TGTGCCAGCAGTGTAGGCGGGCATGAGCAGTTCTTC.

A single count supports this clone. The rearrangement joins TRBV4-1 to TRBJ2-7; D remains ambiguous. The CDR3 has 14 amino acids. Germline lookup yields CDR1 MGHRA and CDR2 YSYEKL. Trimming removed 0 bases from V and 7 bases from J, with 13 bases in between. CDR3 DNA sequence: TGCGCCAGCAGCCAAGATACCGGGCCTAGGGAGCAGTACTTC. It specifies CASSQDTGPREQYF.

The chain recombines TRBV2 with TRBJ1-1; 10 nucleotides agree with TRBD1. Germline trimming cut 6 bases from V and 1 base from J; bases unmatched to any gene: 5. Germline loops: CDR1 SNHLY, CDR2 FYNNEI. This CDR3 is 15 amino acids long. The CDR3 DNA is TGTGCCAGCAGGACAGGGGGCGCGAGGAACACTGAAGCTTTCTTT. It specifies CASRTGGARNTEAFF. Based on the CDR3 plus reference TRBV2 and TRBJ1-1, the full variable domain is EPEVTQTPSHQVTQMGQEVILRCVPISNHLYFYWYRQILGQKVEFLVSFYNNEISEKSEIFDDQFSVERPDGSNFTLKIRSTKLEDSAMYFCASRTGGARNTEAFFGQGTRLTVV.

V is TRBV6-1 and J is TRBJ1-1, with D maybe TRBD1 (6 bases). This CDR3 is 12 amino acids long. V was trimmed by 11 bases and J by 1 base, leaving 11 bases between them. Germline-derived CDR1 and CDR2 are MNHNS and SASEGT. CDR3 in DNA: TGTGCCGGGGGGGCGAGGAACACTGAAGCTTTCTTT. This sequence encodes CAGGARNTEAFF.